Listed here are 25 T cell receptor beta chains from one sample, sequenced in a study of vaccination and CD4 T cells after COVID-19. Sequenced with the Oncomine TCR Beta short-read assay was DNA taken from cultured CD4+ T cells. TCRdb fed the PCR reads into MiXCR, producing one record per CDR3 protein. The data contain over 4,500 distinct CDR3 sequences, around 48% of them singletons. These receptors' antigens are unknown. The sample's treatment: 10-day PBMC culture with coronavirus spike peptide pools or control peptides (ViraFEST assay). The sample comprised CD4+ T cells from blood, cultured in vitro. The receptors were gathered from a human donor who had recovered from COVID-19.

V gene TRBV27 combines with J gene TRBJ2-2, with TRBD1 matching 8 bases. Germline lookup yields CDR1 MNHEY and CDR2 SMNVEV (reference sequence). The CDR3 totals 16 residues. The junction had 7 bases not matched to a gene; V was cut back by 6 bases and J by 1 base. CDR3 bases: TGTGCCAGCAGCCGAAGGGGACAGGTGAACACCGGGGAGCTGTTTTTT. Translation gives CASSRRGQVNTGELFF.

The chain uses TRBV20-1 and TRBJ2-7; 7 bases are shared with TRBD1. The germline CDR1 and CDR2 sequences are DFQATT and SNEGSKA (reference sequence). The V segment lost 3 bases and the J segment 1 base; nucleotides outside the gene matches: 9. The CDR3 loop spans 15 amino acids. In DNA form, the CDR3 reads TGCAGTGCTAGCCCCGGACAGGCTTTTTCCTACGAGCAGTACTTC. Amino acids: CSASPGQAFSYEQYF.

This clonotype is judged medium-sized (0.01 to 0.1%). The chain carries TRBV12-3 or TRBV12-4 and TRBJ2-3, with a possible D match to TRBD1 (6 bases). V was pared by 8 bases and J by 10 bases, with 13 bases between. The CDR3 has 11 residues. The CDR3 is CASGVQGPQYF. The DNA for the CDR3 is TGTGCCAGCGGAGTTCAGGGGCCGCAGTATTTT.

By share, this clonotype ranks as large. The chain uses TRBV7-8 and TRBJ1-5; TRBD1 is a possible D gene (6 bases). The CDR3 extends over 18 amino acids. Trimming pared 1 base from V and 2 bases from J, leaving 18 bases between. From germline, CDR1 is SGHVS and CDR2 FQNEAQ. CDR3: CASSLVTGQPLGNQPQHF. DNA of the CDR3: TGTGCCAGCAGCTTAGTAACAGGACAGCCCCTAGGCAATCAGCCCCAGCATTTT. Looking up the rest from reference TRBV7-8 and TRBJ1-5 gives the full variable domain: GAGVSQSPRYKVAKRGQDVALRCDPISGHVSLFWYQQALGQGPEFLTYFQNEAQLDKSGLPSDRFFAERPEGSVSTLKIQRTQQEDSAVYLCASSLVTGQPLGNQPQHFGDGTRLSIL.

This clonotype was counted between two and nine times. CDR3 residues: CSARGATGGGYTF. DNA of the CDR3: TGCAGTGCTAGAGGGGCAACCGGGGGTGGCTACACCTTC. The gene calls are TRBV20-1 and TRBJ1-2; possible D gene TRBD1, 5 bases. Germline lookup yields CDR1 DFQATT and CDR2 SNEGSKA (reference sequence). This CDR3 has 13 residues. The ends were cut back, 1 base at V and 7 bases at J, with 13 bases in the middle.

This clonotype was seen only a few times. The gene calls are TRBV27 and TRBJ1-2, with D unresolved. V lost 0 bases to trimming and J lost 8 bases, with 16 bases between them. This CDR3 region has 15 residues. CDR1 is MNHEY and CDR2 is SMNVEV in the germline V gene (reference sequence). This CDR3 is CASSLSEGTSGGYTF. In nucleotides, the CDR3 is TGTGCCAGCAGTTTATCAGAGGGCACCTCGGGAGGCTACACCTTC.

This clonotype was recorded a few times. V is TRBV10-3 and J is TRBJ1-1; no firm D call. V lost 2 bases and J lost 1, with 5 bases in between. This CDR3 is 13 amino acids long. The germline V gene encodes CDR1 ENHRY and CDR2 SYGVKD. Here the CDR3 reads CAISEEQNTEAFF. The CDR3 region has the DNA TGTGCCATCAGTGAGGAACAGAACACTGAAGCTTTCTTT.

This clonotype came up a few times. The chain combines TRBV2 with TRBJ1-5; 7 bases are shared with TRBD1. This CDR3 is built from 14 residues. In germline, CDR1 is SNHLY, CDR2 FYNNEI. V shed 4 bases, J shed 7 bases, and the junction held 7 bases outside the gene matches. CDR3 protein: CASSVDREWQPQHF. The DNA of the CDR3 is TGTGCCAGCAGTGTTGACAGGGAATGGCAGCCCCAGCATTTT.

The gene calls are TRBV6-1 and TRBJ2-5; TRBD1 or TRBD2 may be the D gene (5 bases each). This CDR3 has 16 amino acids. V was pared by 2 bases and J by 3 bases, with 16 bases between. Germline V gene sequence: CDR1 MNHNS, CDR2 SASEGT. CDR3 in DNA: TGTGCCAGCAGTGAACCCAGAGGGGTCGGGAAAGAGACCCAGTACTTC. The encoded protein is CASSEPRGVGKETQYF.

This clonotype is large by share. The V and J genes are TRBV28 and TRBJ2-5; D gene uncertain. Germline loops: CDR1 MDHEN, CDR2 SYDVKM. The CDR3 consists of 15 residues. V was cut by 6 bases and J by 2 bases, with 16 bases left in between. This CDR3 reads CASSPSATQQETQYF. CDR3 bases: TGTGCCAGCAGCCCATCGGCGACCCAGCAAGAGACCCAGTACTTC.

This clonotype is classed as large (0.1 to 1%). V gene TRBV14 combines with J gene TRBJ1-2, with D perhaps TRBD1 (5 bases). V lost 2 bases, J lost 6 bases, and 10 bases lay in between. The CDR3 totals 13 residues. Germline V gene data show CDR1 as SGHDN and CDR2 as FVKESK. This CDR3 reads CASSQRGAHGYTF. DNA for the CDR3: TGTGCCAGCAGCCAAAGGGGTGCCCATGGCTACACCTTC.

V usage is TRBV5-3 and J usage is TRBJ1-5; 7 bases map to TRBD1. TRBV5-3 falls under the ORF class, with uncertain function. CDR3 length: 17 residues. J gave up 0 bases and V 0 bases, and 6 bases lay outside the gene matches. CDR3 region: CARSLGGQVPSNQPQHF. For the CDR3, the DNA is TGTGCCAGAAGCTTGGGAGGACAGGTCCCTAGCAATCAGCCCCAGCATTTT.

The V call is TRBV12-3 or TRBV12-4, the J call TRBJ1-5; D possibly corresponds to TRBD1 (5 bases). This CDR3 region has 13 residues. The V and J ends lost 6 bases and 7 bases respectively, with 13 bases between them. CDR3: CASSPGWEQPQHF. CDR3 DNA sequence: TGTGCCAGCAGCCCAGGGTGGGAACAGCCCCAGCATTTT.

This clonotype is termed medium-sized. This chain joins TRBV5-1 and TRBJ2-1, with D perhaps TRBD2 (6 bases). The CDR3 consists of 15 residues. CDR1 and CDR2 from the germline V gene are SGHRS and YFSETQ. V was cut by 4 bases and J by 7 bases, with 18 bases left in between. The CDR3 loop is CASSPGTLGSNEQFF. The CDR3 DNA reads TGCGCCAGCAGCCCCGGGACTCTAGGCTCTAATGAGCAGTTCTTC. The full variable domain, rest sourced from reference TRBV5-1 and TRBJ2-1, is KAGVTQTPRYLIKTRGQQVTLSCSPISGHRSVSWYQQTPGQGLQFLFEYFSETQRNKGNFPGRFSGRQFSNSRSEMNVSTLELGDSALYLCASSPGTLGSNEQFFGPGTRLTVL.

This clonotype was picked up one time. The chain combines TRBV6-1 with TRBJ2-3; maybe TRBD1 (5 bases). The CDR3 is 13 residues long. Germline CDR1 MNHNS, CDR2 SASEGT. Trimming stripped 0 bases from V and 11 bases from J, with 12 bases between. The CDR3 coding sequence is TGTGCCAGCAGTGAAGCGCAGGGTACAGGGCAGTATTTT. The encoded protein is CASSEAQGTGQYF.

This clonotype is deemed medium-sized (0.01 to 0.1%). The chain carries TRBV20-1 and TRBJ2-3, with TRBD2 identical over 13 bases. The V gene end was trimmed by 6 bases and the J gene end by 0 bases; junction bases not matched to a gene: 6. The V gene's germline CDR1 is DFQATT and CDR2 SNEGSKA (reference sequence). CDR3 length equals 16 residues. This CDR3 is CSAPMGLAGSTDTQYF. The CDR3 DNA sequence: TGCAGTGCCCCCATGGGACTAGCGGGGAGCACAGATACGCAGTATTTT.

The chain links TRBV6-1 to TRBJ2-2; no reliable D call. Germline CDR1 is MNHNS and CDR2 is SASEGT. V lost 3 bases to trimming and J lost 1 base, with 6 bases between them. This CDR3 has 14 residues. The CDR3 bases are TGTGCCAGCAGTGATATGGGGAACACCGGGGAGCTGTTTTTT. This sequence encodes CASSDMGNTGELFF.

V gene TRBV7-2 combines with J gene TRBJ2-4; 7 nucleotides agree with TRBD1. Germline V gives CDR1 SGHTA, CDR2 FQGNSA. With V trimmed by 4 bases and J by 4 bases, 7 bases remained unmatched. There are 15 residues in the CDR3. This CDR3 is CASSSPDRAKNIQYF. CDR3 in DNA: TGTGCCAGCAGCTCCCCAGACAGGGCTAAAAACATTCAGTACTTC.

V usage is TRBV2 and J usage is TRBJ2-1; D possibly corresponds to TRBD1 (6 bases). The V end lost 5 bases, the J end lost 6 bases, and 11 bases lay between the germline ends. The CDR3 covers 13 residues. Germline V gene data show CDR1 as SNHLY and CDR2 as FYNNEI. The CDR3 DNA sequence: TGTGCCAGCAGTACAGGGATCGGCAATGAGCAGTTCTTC. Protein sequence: CASSTGIGNEQFF.

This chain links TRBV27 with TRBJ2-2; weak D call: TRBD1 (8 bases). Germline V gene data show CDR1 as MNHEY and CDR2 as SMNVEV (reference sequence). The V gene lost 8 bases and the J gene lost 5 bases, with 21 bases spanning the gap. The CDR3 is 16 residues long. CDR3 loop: CASGSPQGGRTGELFF. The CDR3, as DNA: TGTGCCAGCGGCTCCCCACAGGGGGGGCGGACCGGGGAGCTGTTTTTT.

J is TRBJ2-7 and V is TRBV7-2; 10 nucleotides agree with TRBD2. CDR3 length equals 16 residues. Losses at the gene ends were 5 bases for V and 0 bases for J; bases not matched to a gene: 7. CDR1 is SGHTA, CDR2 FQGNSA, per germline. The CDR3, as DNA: TGTGCCAGCAGCCCAGGGGGACTAGCGAGCTCCTACGAGCAGTACTTC. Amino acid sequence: CASSPGGLASSYEQYF.

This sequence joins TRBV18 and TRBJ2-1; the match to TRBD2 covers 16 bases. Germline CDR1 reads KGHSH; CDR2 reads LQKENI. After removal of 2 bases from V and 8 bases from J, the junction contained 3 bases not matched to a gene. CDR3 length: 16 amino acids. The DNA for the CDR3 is TGTGCCAGCTCACCAGGGACTAGCGGGAGGGATGATGAGCAGTTCTTC. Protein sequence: CASSPGTSGRDDEQFF.

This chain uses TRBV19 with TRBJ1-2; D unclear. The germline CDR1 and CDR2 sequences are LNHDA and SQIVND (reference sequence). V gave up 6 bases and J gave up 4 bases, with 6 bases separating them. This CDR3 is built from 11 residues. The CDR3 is CASSLSYGYTF. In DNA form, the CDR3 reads TGTGCCAGTAGCCTCAGCTATGGCTACACCTTC.

CDR3 amino acids: CASSVLPQARPETETQYF. DNA of the CDR3: TGTGCCAGTAGTGTACTCCCTCAAGCGCGCCCGGAGACGGAGACCCAGTACTTC. The V gene is TRBV19, the J gene TRBJ2-5; no definite D call. Deletions cut 5 bases from V and 5 bases from J, with 27 bases between. Germline V gene data show CDR1 as LNHDA and CDR2 as SQIVND (reference sequence). CDR3 length: 18 residues.

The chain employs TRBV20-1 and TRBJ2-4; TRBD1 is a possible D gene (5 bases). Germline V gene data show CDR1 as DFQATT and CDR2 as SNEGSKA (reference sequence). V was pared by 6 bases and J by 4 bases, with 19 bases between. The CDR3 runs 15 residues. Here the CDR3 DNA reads TGCAGTGCAACGCTCTCAGGGCCCGTTAAAAACATTCAGTACTTC. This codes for CSATLSGPVKNIQYF.